The text below deals with one T cell receptor (beta chain). For the second PCR, which ran for roughly 7 to 11 cycles, a sample-barcoded 5' primer and a J-beta primer mix were used. The authors tagged each cDNA molecule using a template-switch adaptor with 12 random nucleotides. TCRdb reanalysed the 5' RACE reads using MiXCR and keeps one entry per CDR3 protein. The sample records roughly 1.7 million distinct CDR3 sequences, roughly a third being singletons. The CDR3 is 16 amino acids. V was shortened by 2 bases and J by 6 bases, with 19 bases between the two germline ends. Germline CDR1 MDHEN, CDR2 SYDVKM. The data were taken from a study of blood T cells in healthy people across ages. For the study at large: Every two T cells gave about one barcoded beta molecule via template switching.

The study drew donors from healthy Caucasian individuals in Russia aged roughly 6 to 90. Total RNA, at least 6 micrograms per sample, came from PBMCs. The TCR comes from a woman aged 25 to 39 in good health. Specimen: blood. This chain joins TRBV28 and TRBJ1-1; a possible D gene is TRBD1 (5 bases). The CDR3 DNA reads TGTGCCAGCAGTTTAATATCTTTGGGGCAGAAGCCTGAAGCTTTCTTT. Its translation: CASSLISLGQKPEAFF.